The 4 T cell receptor beta chains below were found in one sample sequenced in a study of T cells in Graves' hyperthyroidism and ophthalmopathy. What was amplified from RNA transcripts were TCR beta CDR3 regions. The TCR CDR3 was amplified in a first-round RT-PCR using the HTBI primer set. TCRdb redid the calling of the multiplex PCR reads with MiXCR, one entry per CDR3 protein. This sample carries some 510,000 distinct CDR3 sequences, less than 25% of them seen once, and the ten largest clones take 26%. Sequenced sample: blood. Receptors originate from a young man with Graves' hyperthyroidism.

This clonotype came up many times. The chain combines TRBV19 with TRBJ1-5; D might be TRBD1 (6 bases). V lost 4 bases, J lost 6 bases, and 10 bases lay in between. CDR1 LNHDA and CDR2 SQIVND come from the germline V gene (reference sequence). The CDR3 runs 13 residues. Written as DNA, the CDR3 is TGTGCCAGTAGTAGGGGGGGCTCTCAGCCCCAGCATTTT. Residues: CASSRGGSQPQHF.

Of note for this clonotype: A read error may produce the germline difference seen at one junction end. The rearrangement links TRBV11-2 to TRBJ1-1; 7 nucleotides agree with TRBD1. The CDR3 has 16 amino acids. Germline values: CDR1 SGHAT, CDR2 FQNNGV. The chain's CDR3 is CASSSKLGQDNTEACF. As DNA, the CDR3 is TGTGCCAGCAGCTCGAAGCTAGGACAGGACAACACTGAAGCTTGCTTT.

Details on this clonotype: The junction differs from germline at one of its ends, possibly a read error. The rearrangement joins TRBV11-2 to TRBJ2-4; the D is unclear. The germline V gene encodes CDR1 SGHAT and CDR2 FQNNGV. The CDR3 spans 13 residues. The CDR3 loop is CASSRVAKNIKYF. CDR3 sequence (DNA): TGTGCCAGCAGCAGGGTAGCCAAAAACATTAAGTACTTC.

This clonotype was recorded at least ten times. The V gene is TRBV28, the J gene TRBJ2-5, with D tentatively TRBD2 (5 bases). The germline V and J ends were trimmed by 7 bases and 4 bases, with 13 bases remaining between them. This CDR3 has 13 residues. Germline loops: CDR1 MDHEN, CDR2 SYDVKM. CDR3 sequence (DNA): TGTGCCAGCACCGGGATAAGAGGAGAGACCCAGTACTTC. This gives the protein CASTGIRGETQYF.